The next 15 T cell receptor beta chains were all read from a single sample in a study of T cells in Graves' hyperthyroidism and ophthalmopathy. TCR beta CDR3 regions were amplified from RNA. In the first-round RT-PCR of the TCR CDR3, the HTBI primer set was used. Using its own MiXCR run on the multiplex PCR reads, TCRdb lists one record per CDR3 protein. The sample shows hundreds of thousands of distinct CDR3 sequences, more than 11% of them seen only once. Material: blood. The receptors derive from a woman aged 25 to 39 with Graves' hyperthyroidism that later progressed to Graves' ophthalmopathy.

This clonotype has a count of ten or more. The chain employs TRBV27 and TRBJ2-7; 7 positions agree with TRBD1. There are 13 residues in the CDR3. From germline, CDR1 is MNHEY and CDR2 SMNVEV (reference sequence). J gave up 3 bases and V 6 bases, and 5 bases lay outside the gene matches. DNA of the CDR3: TGTGCCAGCAGCCCGGGACAGTACTACGAGCAGTACTTC. Protein: CASSPGQYYEQYF.

This clonotype was found many times. The chain employs TRBV7-8 and TRBJ2-7; weak D call: TRBD1 (5 bases). V gave up 5 bases and J gave up 0 bases, with 14 bases separating them. CDR1 is SGHVS, CDR2 FQNEAQ, per germline. The CDR3 runs to 15 residues. CDR3 in amino acids: CASSEDPQGSYEQYF. CDR3 coding DNA: TGTGCCAGCAGCGAGGACCCCCAGGGCTCCTACGAGCAGTACTTC.

V gene TRBV11-3 combines with J gene TRBJ2-1, with 9 bases identical to TRBD2. Germline lookup yields CDR1 SGHNT and CDR2 YENEEA. V gave up 5 bases and J gave up 4 bases; unmatched junction bases: 9. CDR3 length equals 16 residues. CDR3 in amino acids: CASSLSTSGNYNEQFF. In DNA, the CDR3 is TGTGCCAGCAGCCTTTCGACTAGCGGTAATTACAATGAGCAGTTCTTC.

The rearrangement uses TRBV7-8 and TRBJ1-4; D is unclear. Trimming removed 1 base at V and 5 bases at J, with 8 bases between. CDR1 and CDR2 from the germline V gene are SGHVS and FQNEAQ. The CDR3 loop spans 14 amino acids. The CDR3 DNA reads TGTGCCAGCAGCTTAGATTACGGGAATGAAAAACTGTTTTTT. Encoded protein: CASSLDYGNEKLFF.

This clonotype was observed many times. The rearrangement joins TRBV20-1 to TRBJ2-7, with TRBD2 matching 11 bases. CDR1 and CDR2 (germline): DFQATT, SNEGSKA (reference sequence). The CDR3 extends over 14 amino acids. The V gene end was trimmed by 6 bases and the J gene end by 6 bases; junction bases not matched to a gene: 10. CDR3 DNA sequence: TGCAGTGCGCACCCGACTAGCGGGAAGGGCGAGCAGTACTTC. It codes for CSAHPTSGKGEQYF.

This clonotype has at least ten counts. The V and J genes are TRBV11-3 and TRBJ1-1; 9 nucleotides line up with TRBD1. This CDR3 comprises 14 residues. V gave up 2 bases and J gave up 5 bases; unmatched junction bases: 3. Germline V CDR1 and CDR2: SGHNT, YENEEA. CDR3 coding DNA: TGTGCCAGCAGCTTAACAGGGGGCGCAACTGAAGCTTTCTTT. Encoded protein: CASSLTGGATEAFF.

This clonotype occurred many times. V and J are TRBV12-3 or TRBV12-4 and TRBJ1-1; TRBD1 matches 11 bases. The junction had 12 bases not matched to a gene; V was cut back by 5 bases and J by 10 bases. CDR3 length: 15 amino acids. CDR3 sequence (DNA): TGTGCCAGCAGTCGAAGGACAGGGGGCTCACGGGGAGCTTTCTTT. Translation gives CASSRRTGGSRGAFF.

This clonotype was picked up many times. The chain employs TRBV12-3 or TRBV12-4 and TRBJ1-2, with 8 bases aligning to TRBD1. The CDR3 sequence is 11 residues long. V was clipped by 7 bases and J by 11 bases; unmatched bases: 6. In DNA form, the CDR3 reads TGTGCCAGCATGACGGACAGGGAATACACCTTC. Protein product: CASMTDREYTF.

The sample holds many counts of this clonotype. The V and J genes are TRBV7-9 and TRBJ2-5; tentative D call: TRBD1 (6 bases). This CDR3 contains 15 residues. The germline gives CDR1 SEHNR, CDR2 FQNEAQ (reference sequence). Trimming pared 5 bases from V and 5 bases from J, leaving 18 bases between. This CDR3 is CASSLLTGKSETQYF. The CDR3, as DNA: TGTGCCAGCAGCCTGTTGACAGGAAAGTCTGAGACCCAGTACTTC.

Concerning this clonotype: Just one base apart from a much larger clone, this may be a read error. The rearrangement uses TRBV2 and TRBJ2-3; a weak D match, TRBD1 (6 bases). V was cut by 7 bases and J by 8 bases, with 22 bases left in between. CDR1 is SNHLY, CDR2 FYNNEI, per germline. The CDR3 length is 15 residues. The CDR3 here is CASNKGDGRAGTQYF. CDR3 in DNA: TGTGCCAGCAATAAGGGGGACGGACGGGCAGGTACGCAGTATTTT.

This clonotype was recorded many times. The chain recombines TRBV18 with TRBJ2-1, with 7 bases identical to TRBD2. J gave up 8 bases and V 6 bases, and 7 bases lay outside the gene matches. The CDR3 has 13 residues. CDR1 and CDR2 from the germline V gene are KGHSH and LQKENI. CDR3: CASSLAGVYEQFF. Here the CDR3 DNA reads TGTGCCAGCTCCTTGGCGGGGGTCTATGAGCAGTTCTTC. Variable domain in full (rest from reference TRBV18 and TRBJ2-1): NAGVMQNPRHLVRRRGQEARLRCSPMKGHSHVYWYRQLPEEGLKFMVYLQKENIIDESGMPKERFSAEFPKEGPSILRIQQVVRGDSAAYFCASSLAGVYEQFFGPGTRLTVL.

In DNA, the CDR3 is TGTGCCAGTAGTATAGTAGGGGCGGGAGGGCCCAATGAGCAGTTCTTC. Its translation: CASSIVGAGGPNEQFF. V usage is TRBV19 and J usage is TRBJ2-1; TRBD2 matches at 9 bases. With V trimmed by 1 base and J by 6 bases, 7 bases remained unmatched. Germline loops: CDR1 LNHDA, CDR2 SQIVND (reference sequence). The CDR3 length is 16 residues.

This clonotype came up many times. V gene TRBV7-2 combines with J gene TRBJ1-2; 7 bases align to TRBD1. The CDR3 spans 16 residues. Germline CDR1 is SGHTA and CDR2 is FQGNSA. J lost 7 bases, V lost 1 base, and 12 bases had no gene match. CDR3 protein: CASSLGRAGGHLGYTF. CDR3 DNA: TGTGCCAGCAGCTTAGGCAGGGCAGGGGGACATCTTGGCTACACCTTC. Looking up the rest from reference TRBV7-2 and TRBJ1-2 gives the full variable domain: GAGVSQSPSNKVTEKGKDVELRCDPISGHTALYWYRQSLGQGLEFLIYFQGNSAPDKSGLPSDRFSAERTGGSVSTLTIQRTQQEDSAVYLCASSLGRAGGHLGYTFGSGTRLTVV.

V is TRBV15 and J is TRBJ2-1; possibly TRBD1 or TRBD2 for D (5 bases each). The germline CDR1 and CDR2 sequences are LNHNV and YYDKDF (reference sequence). The CDR3 sequence is 16 residues long. V lost 1 base and J 4 bases, leaving 14 bases between the germline ends. CDR3: CATSRGDWGIYNEQFF. Written as DNA, the CDR3 is TGTGCCACCAGCAGAGGCGATTGGGGGATATACAATGAGCAGTTCTTC.

This clonotype was seen only a few times. The chain has TRBV15 and TRBJ2-7; a weak D match, TRBD1 (5 bases). The CDR3 is 14 residues long. The germline CDR1 and CDR2 sequences are LNHNV and YYDKDF (reference sequence). V was pared by 3 bases and J by 0 bases, with 9 bases between. CDR3: CATSRDTVSYEQYF. The CDR3 region has the DNA TGTGCCACCAGCAGGGACACTGTCTCCTACGAGCAGTACTTC.